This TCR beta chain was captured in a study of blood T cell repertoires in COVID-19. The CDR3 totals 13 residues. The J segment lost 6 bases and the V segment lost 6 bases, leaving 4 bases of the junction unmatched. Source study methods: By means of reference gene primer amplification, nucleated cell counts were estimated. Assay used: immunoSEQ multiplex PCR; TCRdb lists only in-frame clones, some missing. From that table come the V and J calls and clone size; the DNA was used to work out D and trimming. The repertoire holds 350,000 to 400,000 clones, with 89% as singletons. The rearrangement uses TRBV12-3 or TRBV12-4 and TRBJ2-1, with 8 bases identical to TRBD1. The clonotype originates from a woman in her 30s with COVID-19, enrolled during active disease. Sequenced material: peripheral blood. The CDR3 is CASSPDRGNEQFF. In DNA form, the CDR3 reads TGTGCCAGCAGCCCCGACAGGGGCAATGAGCAGTTCTTC.